This T cell receptor (beta chain) emerged from a study of blood T cell repertoires in COVID-19 (dated by TCRdb to 2020 to 2021). As for the study more broadly: Samples covering the acute and convalescent phases of COVID-19 were provided by collaborators in the United States, Italy and Spain. The material from the prospective study consisted of cDNA or gDNA derived from T cells, B-cell-depleted T cells, or PBMCs. The dataset comprised deeply sampled blood TCRbeta repertoires from subjects exposed to, actively infected with, or recovered from COVID-19. The repertoires were released in a freely available public database intended as a resource for research on the immune response to SARS-CoV-2. Samples were obtained from the ongoing ImmuneRACE study (first 160 participants) and from some 1,200 subjects provided by 6 global collaborators. The sample metadata nearly always contained a de-identified subject ID, COVID-19 status, age in years and sex. HLA class I and class II types, where available, came from metadata supplied by the sample provider rather than from assay-based typing. The paper's findings and limits, for the study overall: How much clinical and demographic metadata was included differed by source and by participant, and the metadata was provided uncurated.

The cysteine opens and the phenylalanine closes a CDR3 of 15 amino acids. Just CDR3 DNA is preserved here, 45 bases in frame from base 1. The trim is 1 base for V and 6 bases for J, with a gap of 13 bases between the germline ends. CDR1 and CDR2 (SNHLY, FYNNEI) derive from the germline V gene. Participants in the prospective study were aged roughly 18 to 100 years, lived in more than 20 United States geographic areas, and enrolled through a virtual design. To assign participants to cohorts, the prospective study relied on clinical history that participants themselves reported in a screening survey and a study questionnaire. In the prospective study, whole blood, serum and a nasopharyngeal or oropharyngeal swab were collected from each participant by mobile phlebotomists. Prospective study participants could optionally give additional blood draws and questionnaires over an approximately two-month period. Prospective study blood samples were shipped either frozen or at room temperature before DNA extraction.

TCRbeta CDR3 regions were amplified from genomic DNA using the immunoSEQ Assay, a bias-controlled multiplex PCR. Processing in the source paper ran as follows. The number of nucleated cells in each sample was estimated from the amplification of reference gene primers within the assay. Sequence reads were collapsed and filtered to measure the absolute abundance of every unique TCRbeta CDR3 rearrangement. For each sample, productive Simpson clonality was calculated as the square root of Simpson's diversity index over productive rearrangements. What TCRdb holds here is the immuneACCESS table cut down to in-frame rearrangements. Part of the clones is not present; checked against another copy, under half of the missing clones reflect an unresolved V gene, and the others are unexplained. The V and J calls and the clone size are those of that table, but D and trimming were determined from the DNA. This sample is represented by approximately 180,000 clones; 89% of them were singletons. Together, the top ten hold 2% to 2.5% of the sample.

A word on this clone: Its antigen is currently not known. No clone much larger than this one lies a single base away; base qualities are absent.

The receptor chain draws on TRBV2 and TRBJ2-1; the D gene assignment is ambiguous. The specimen sequenced was PBMCs or T cells enriched from blood (not recorded which). The TCR sequence derives from a woman aged 40-49 years with acute COVID-19. The encoded CDR3 is CASSEGVGKGNEQFF. The nucleotide sequence is given as TGTGCCAGCAGTGAAGGAGTGGGCAAAGGCAATGAGCAGTTCTTC.